A selection of T cell receptor beta chains follows, all from one sample in a study of blood T cell repertoires in COVID-19. Libraries were prepared by immunoSEQ multiplex PCR; TCRdb keeps only in-frame clonotypes and omits some of them. There are 150,000 to 200,000 clones in the sample; 75% to 85% occur only once, and less than 6% lies in the top ten. The sample consisted of PBMCs or T cells enriched from blood (not recorded which). The receptors were sampled from a man aged 40-49 years who had recovered from COVID-19. Both conserved end residues are part of each CDR3. The D gene is left open where the match is weak. Expanded clones are given a class, and other clones once, few, many or no size at all.

V gene	D gene	CDR3 length	J gene	clone size	CDR3 DNA	CDR3 protein
TRBV29-1	TRBD1	13	TRBJ2-2	-	TGCAGCGTGCGGACAGGGGACACCGGGGAGCTGTTTTTT	CSVRTGDTGELFF
TRBV2	-	13	TRBJ1-1	-	TGTGCCAGCAGTGAAGCACGGGGGGCGGAAGCTTTCTTT	CASSEARGAEAFF
TRBV5-8	-	12	TRBJ1-2	few	TGTGCCAGCAGCTTGAACGGTCCATCGGACACCTTC	CASSLNGPSDTF
TRBV7-2	-	15	TRBJ2-2	-	TGTGCCAGCAGCGCTAGCAACCTGAACACCGGGGAGCTGTTTTTT	CASSASNLNTGELFF
TRBV18	-	14	TRBJ2-7	-	TGTGCCAGCTCACCGGCAGAGGAGCCCTACGAGCAGTACTTC	CASSPAEEPYEQYF
TRBV11-2	TRBD1	15	TRBJ1-2	-	TGTGCCAGCAGCTTAGAGCAGACAGGGAACTATGGCTACACCTTC	CASSLEQTGNYGYTF
TRBV6-6	-	21	TRBJ1-1	-	TGTGCCAGCAGCAAACTTACGGCCCTTTTAGTGGAGGTGGGGGAGGACACTGAAGCTTTCTTT	CASSKLTALLVEVGEDTEAFF
TRBV27	TRBD1	18	TRBJ1-5	-	TGTGCCAGCAGTTCCCGGTCGACGGGACAGGAGAACAATCAGCCCCAGCATTTT	CASSSRSTGQENNQPQHF
TRBV5-1	TRBD1	14	TRBJ1-2	-	TGCGCCAGCAGCGAAGGACAGGCCCTAGGCGGCTACACCTTC	CASSEGQALGGYTF
TRBV24-1	-	13	TRBJ1-5	-	TGTGCCACCAGACAGGGAGTGAATCAGCCCCAGCATTTT	CATRQGVNQPQHF
TRBV14	-	17	TRBJ2-2	-	TGTGCCAGCAGCGCCTCCTCCGGGGGAGCGAACACCGGGGAGCTGTTTTTT	CASSASSGGANTGELFF
TRBV18	-	15	TRBJ2-3	-	TGTGCCAGCTCACCGGTCCAGGGGGGCGCAGATACGCAGTATTTT	CASSPVQGGADTQYF
TRBV30	-	15	TRBJ1-2	-	TGTGCCTGGAGTGTACAGGGCAGGGGAGACTATGGCTACACCTTC	CAWSVQGRGDYGYTF
TRBV6-1	-	16	TRBJ1-2	-	TGTGCCAGCAGTGAAGGGGCAGGGGCCGACCTTTATGGCTACACCTTC	CASSEGAGADLYGYTF
TRBV6-6	-	13	TRBJ1-1	-	TGTGCCAGCAAGGCAGGGCCATGGGGTGAAGCTTTCTTT	CASKAGPWGEAFF
TRBV5-1	-	17	TRBJ2-2	-	TGCGCCAGCAGCTCTCAACCCTCCGGGACAGCGGGCGGGGAGCTGTTTTTT	CASSSQPSGTAGGELFF